The 30 T cell receptor beta chains in this list originate from one sample, sequenced in a study of blood T cell repertoires in COVID-19. Method: immunoSEQ multiplex PCR; TCRdb's copy keeps in-frame clones and lacks some. Of 190,000 or so clones listed, just under 90% are singletons. Sequences were obtained from PBMCs or T cells enriched from blood (not recorded which). The receptors come from a man aged 30-40 years who had recovered from COVID-19.

V and J are TRBV6-5 and TRBJ2-7; maybe TRBD2 (5 bases). The CDR3 covers 11 residues. Between the trimmed V and J ends, which lost 7 bases and 11 bases, there was a span of 15 bases. Germline-derived CDR1 and CDR2 are MNHEY and SVGAGI. In DNA form, the CDR3 reads TGTGCCAGCACCCAACTAGGACTGGAGTACTTC. Its protein product is CASTQLGLEYF.

This chain connects TRBV11-2 to TRBJ1-1, with D perhaps TRBD1 (6 bases). The CDR3 is 13 amino acids. Germline V gives CDR1 SGHAT, CDR2 FQNNGV. The V end was cut by 0 bases, the J end by 5 bases, with 7 bases between. Here the CDR3 reads CASSLERGTEAFF. In DNA form, the CDR3 reads TGTGCCAGCAGCTTAGAGAGGGGGACTGAAGCTTTCTTT.

The CDR3 is CASSLAGRDYEQYF. As DNA, the CDR3 is TGTGCCAGCAGCCTGGCGGGGAGGGACTACGAGCAGTACTTC. V usage is TRBV27 and J usage is TRBJ2-7; 7 nucleotides line up with TRBD2. The germline gives CDR1 MNHEY, CDR2 SMNVEV (reference sequence). With 6 bases clipped from V and 3 bases from J, the junction kept 8 bases outside the gene matches. The CDR3 totals 14 residues.

The rearrangement uses TRBV11-1 and TRBJ2-7; D is uncertain. The CDR3 has 12 amino acids. Looked up from germline, CDR1 is SGHAT and CDR2 is FQDESV (reference sequence). Deletions cut 0 bases from V and 3 bases from J, with 3 bases between. In DNA, the CDR3 is TGTGCCAGCAGCTTAGCCAACTACGAGCAGTACTTC. Amino acids: CASSLANYEQYF.

This chain uses TRBV5-4 with TRBJ2-7, with D possibly TRBD2 on 5 matching bases. Trimming shortened V by 4 bases and J by 7 bases, and 18 bases separated the two germline ends. CDR3 length: 14 residues. Germline CDR1 reads SGHNT; CDR2 reads YYREEE (reference sequence). Here the CDR3 reads CASSVRREGTEQYF. As DNA, the CDR3 is TGTGCCAGCAGCGTCAGGAGAGAGGGCACGGAGCAGTACTTC.

This clone has a single count. CDR3 nucleotide sequence: TGCAGTGCTAGTACGGGAGGGAATGGCTACACCTTC. Translating it yields CSASTGGNGYTF. The chain links TRBV20-1 to TRBJ1-2, with D hard to call. The CDR3 covers 12 residues. Germline V gene data show CDR1 as DFQATT and CDR2 as SNEGSKA (reference sequence). V was trimmed by 3 bases and J by 6 bases, leaving 11 bases between them.

This chain uses TRBV2 with TRBJ2-1, with TRBD2 identical over 9 bases. With 3 bases clipped from V and 7 bases from J, the junction kept 4 bases outside the gene matches. The CDR3 runs to 14 residues. Germline CDR1 SNHLY, CDR2 FYNNEI. CDR3 in amino acids: CASSEAGGRNEQFF. For the CDR3, the DNA is TGTGCCAGCAGTGAGGCGGGGGGGCGGAATGAGCAGTTCTTC.

The V gene is TRBV29-1, the J gene TRBJ2-7, with TRBD1 as a possible D gene (6 bases). CDR3 length: 12 amino acids. CDR1 and CDR2 from the germline V gene are SQVTM and ANQGSEA. V was pared by 0 bases and J by 7 bases, with 10 bases between. In nucleotides, the CDR3 is TGCAGCGTTGAAGACTCCAGGGGAGAGCAGTACTTC. Its translation is CSVEDSRGEQYF.

The chain combines TRBV2 with TRBJ2-1; TRBD1 agrees at 7 bases. Germline V CDR1 and CDR2: SNHLY, FYNNEI. Trimming cost V 4 bases and J 12 bases; bases outside gene matches: 9. This CDR3 contains 13 residues. In nucleotides, the CDR3 is TGTGCCAGCAGTGCCCTGCCGAGGGGGCCGCAGTTCTTC. Protein sequence: CASSALPRGPQFF.

This clone came up once. The chain joins TRBV5-1 to TRBJ2-7, with TRBD2 matching over 8 bases. The V segment lost 4 bases and the J segment 5 bases; nucleotides outside the gene matches: 11. This CDR3 spans 15 amino acids. Germline V gene data show CDR1 as SGHRS and CDR2 as YFSETQ. In DNA, the CDR3 is TGCGCCAGCAGCCCCCGGGATAGCGGGAAGAACGAGCAGTACTTC. Translation gives CASSPRDSGKNEQYF.

This rearrangement joins TRBV9 to TRBJ2-7, with 13 nucleotides matching TRBD2. Germline V gives CDR1 SGDLS, CDR2 YYNGEE. The CDR3 is 16 residues long. The J segment lost 4 bases and the V segment lost 4 bases, leaving 8 bases of the junction unmatched. In DNA, the CDR3 is TGTGCCAGCAGCCCTAGGACTAGCGGGAGCGGGTACGAGCAGTACTTC. It is translated as CASSPRTSGSGYEQYF.

For this clone: Germline is not matched at one junction end, which may reflect a read error. The gene calls are TRBV5-1 and TRBJ2-3; possibly TRBD2 for D (6 bases). The germline V gene encodes CDR1 SGHRS and CDR2 YFSETQ. The CDR3 totals 15 residues. The CDR3 protein is CASSLAVGGTVTQYF. CDR3 nucleotide sequence: TGCGCCAGCAGCTTGGCCGTGGGGGGTACAGTTACGCAGTATTTT.

The rearrangement uses TRBV10-2 and TRBJ2-5, with D maybe TRBD1 (6 bases). This CDR3 has 13 residues. Germline CDR1 reads WSHSY; CDR2 reads SAAADI. V lost 5 bases and J lost 5, with 12 bases in between. This chain's CDR3 is CASSPGVVETQYF. The CDR3 nucleotides read TGCGCCAGCAGTCCAGGGGTCGTCGAGACCCAGTACTTC.

The V and J genes are TRBV7-2 and TRBJ2-3; 14 nucleotides agree with TRBD2. The CDR3 totals 17 residues. The V segment lost 1 base and the J segment 4 bases; nucleotides outside the gene matches: 4. Germline V gene data show CDR1 as SGHTA and CDR2 as FQGNSA. The CDR3 reads CASSLGLAGGLADTQYF. For the CDR3, the DNA is TGTGCCAGCAGCTTAGGACTAGCGGGAGGGTTGGCAGATACGCAGTATTTT.

This chain uses TRBV5-6 with TRBJ2-7, with 10 nucleotides matching TRBD1. V dropped 4 bases and J dropped 3; count of bases not matched to a gene: 4. This CDR3 comprises 14 residues. Per the germline V gene, CDR1 is SGHDT and CDR2 is YYEEEE. CDR3 loop: CASSRDRGSYEQYF. CDR3 in DNA: TGTGCCAGCAGCCGGGACAGGGGAAGCTACGAGCAGTACTTC. Filled out from reference TRBV5-6 and TRBJ2-7, the complete variable domain reads DAGVTQSPTHLIKTRGQQVTLRCSPKSGHDTVSWYQQALGQGPQFIFQYYEEEERQRGNFPDRFSGHQFPNYSSELNVNALLLGDSALYLCASSRDRGSYEQYFGPGTRLTVT.

The chain combines TRBV15 with TRBJ2-3, with a weak D call TRBD2 (5 bases). CDR1 is LNHNV, CDR2 YYDKDF, per germline (reference sequence). The V gene lost 1 base and the J gene lost 1 base, with 6 bases spanning the gap. CDR3 length: 14 residues. CDR3 amino acids: CATSRGGGTDTQYF. CDR3 nucleotide sequence: TGTGCCACCAGCAGAGGGGGAGGCACAGATACGCAGTATTTT.

The rearrangement joins TRBV10-3 to TRBJ2-3; 10 bases fit TRBD1. CDR3 length: 15 amino acids. Germline assignment: CDR1 ENHRY and CDR2 SYGVKD. V was pared by 4 bases and J by 3 bases, with 4 bases of the junction left unmatched. CDR3 residues: CAISAGQGGTDTQYF. In nucleotides, the CDR3 is TGTGCCATCAGTGCTGGACAGGGGGGGACAGATACGCAGTATTTT.

This sequence joins TRBV19 and TRBJ2-7; a weak D match, TRBD1 (6 bases). Germline V gives CDR1 LNHDA, CDR2 SQIVND (reference sequence). Trimming pared 3 bases from V and 1 base from J, leaving 13 bases between. The CDR3 runs to 15 residues. The CDR3 coding sequence is TGTGCCAGTAGTATTCGACAGGTTGGGTCCTACGAGCAGTACTTC. Protein product: CASSIRQVGSYEQYF.

Only one count was recorded for this clone. The chain has TRBV18 and TRBJ2-3; 11 bases are a match to TRBD2. Trimming took 2 bases from V and 5 from J; bases not matched to a gene: 6. Germline V gives CDR1 KGHSH, CDR2 LQKENI. The CDR3 has 16 amino acids. The CDR3 region is CASSPTSGGQKDTQYF. The CDR3 nucleotides are TGTGCCAGCTCACCAACTAGCGGGGGTCAGAAAGATACGCAGTATTTT.

The rearrangement joins TRBV5-4 to TRBJ2-5; TRBD1 agrees at 9 bases. Germline V gives CDR1 SGHNT, CDR2 YYREEE (reference sequence). The CDR3 runs 14 residues. V lost 5 bases and J lost 1; bases outside the gene matches: 3. CDR3 DNA: TGTGCCAGCAGGAGGACAGGGGTCCAAGAGACCCAGTACTTC. Translated, it gives CASRRTGVQETQYF.

The chain carries TRBV11-3 and TRBJ1-2; D may be TRBD1 (5 bases). Trimming took 1 base from V and 3 from J, leaving 9 bases between them. From germline, CDR1 is SGHNT and CDR2 YENEEA. This CDR3 comprises 14 residues. This CDR3 reads CASSLGGGDYGYTF. The CDR3 DNA reads as TGTGCCAGCAGCTTAGGGGGCGGTGACTATGGCTACACCTTC.

The J gene is TRBJ2-2, the V gene TRBV13, with a possible D match to TRBD2 (6 bases). This CDR3 spans 15 amino acids. The ends were cut back, 3 bases at V and 7 bases at J, with 15 bases in the middle. Germline V gene data show CDR1 as PRHDT and CDR2 as FYEKMQ (reference sequence). The CDR3 DNA follows: TGTGCCAGCAGCTTCCACCAGGGAGGCGTCGGGGAGCTGTTTTTT. This sequence encodes CASSFHQGGVGELFF.

The sample holds one count of this clone. DNA of the CDR3: TGTGCCAGCAGCCGGGAGTCCCTCCACTTT. It encodes CASSRESLHF. This sequence joins TRBV7-9 and TRBJ1-6, with D uncertain. V was shortened by 5 bases and J by 14 bases, with 7 bases between the two germline ends. CDR1 is SEHNR, CDR2 FQNEAQ, per germline (reference sequence). This CDR3 has 10 amino acids.

The CDR3 protein is CASSQGGVWDTGELFF. The CDR3 nucleotides are TGTGCCAGCAGCCAAGGGGGAGTATGGGACACCGGGGAGCTGTTTTTT. The rearrangement uses TRBV7-7 and TRBJ2-2; D perhaps matches TRBD1 (6 bases). The CDR3 loop spans 16 amino acids. V lost 5 bases to trimming and J lost 3 bases, with 16 bases between them. Germline loops: CDR1 SSHAT, CDR2 FNYEAQ (reference sequence).

The chain employs TRBV25-1 and TRBJ2-5; TRBD2 agrees at 8 bases. CDR3 length: 15 amino acids. The V gene end was trimmed by 4 bases and the J gene end by 5 bases; junction bases not matched to a gene: 9. Germline CDR1 is MGHDK and CDR2 is SYGVNS. CDR3 nucleotide sequence: TGTGCCAGCAGTGTACTAGCGGCCCATGGGGAGACCCAGTACTTC. Protein: CASSVLAAHGETQYF. Variable domain in full (rest from reference TRBV25-1 and TRBJ2-5): EADIYQTPRYLVIGTGKKITLECSQTMGHDKMYWYQQDPGMELHLIHYSYGVNSTEKGDLSSESTVSRIRTEHFPLTLESARPSHTSQYLCASSVLAAHGETQYFGPGTRLLVL.

The chain combines TRBV4-1 with TRBJ2-5, with 11 bases lining up with TRBD2. Germline CDR1 reads MGHRA; CDR2 reads YSYEKL. The CDR3 has 16 amino acids. Germline trimming cut 5 bases from V and 4 bases from J; bases unmatched to any gene: 9. The CDR3 spells CASSFVAGGPGETQYF. Here the CDR3 DNA reads TGCGCCAGCAGCTTCGTAGCGGGGGGGCCGGGAGAGACCCAGTACTTC.

The chain carries TRBV5-4 and TRBJ2-7; D remains unclear. The V end lost 3 bases, the J end lost 0 bases, and 13 bases lay between the germline ends. Germline V lookup: CDR1 SGHNT, CDR2 YYREEE (reference sequence). CDR3 length equals 15 residues. The CDR3 loop is CASSSDDLYSYEQYF. The CDR3, as DNA: TGTGCCAGCAGCTCCGACGACTTATACTCCTACGAGCAGTACTTC.

V gene TRBV7-2 combines with J gene TRBJ1-5; no reliable D call. The length of the CDR3 is 13 residues. Looked up from germline, CDR1 is SGHTA and CDR2 is FQGNSA. Trimming cost V 0 bases and J 4 bases, with 4 bases left between them. The CDR3 DNA sequence: TGTGCCAGCAGCTTAGCCCCGAATCAGCCCCAGCATTTT. This sequence encodes CASSLAPNQPQHF.

The V and J genes are TRBV5-1 and TRBJ2-7; a possible D gene is TRBD1 (5 bases). There are 13 residues in the CDR3. Per germline, CDR1 SGHRS and CDR2 YFSETQ. Trimming took off 2 bases at V and 4 bases at J, with 10 bases between the two ends. CDR3 sequence (DNA): TGCGCCAGCAGCTTTACAGGATCGTACGAGCAGTACTTC. This codes for CASSFTGSYEQYF.

This chain uses TRBV7-9 with TRBJ2-1; the match to TRBD2 covers 8 bases. With V trimmed by 4 bases and J by 8 bases, 13 bases remained unmatched. Germline assignment: CDR1 SEHNR and CDR2 FQNEAQ (reference sequence). The CDR3 contains 16 residues. The CDR3 is CASSYLGGGRHDEQFF. The CDR3 region has the DNA TGTGCCAGCAGCTATCTGGGGGGCGGGAGGCATGATGAGCAGTTCTTC.